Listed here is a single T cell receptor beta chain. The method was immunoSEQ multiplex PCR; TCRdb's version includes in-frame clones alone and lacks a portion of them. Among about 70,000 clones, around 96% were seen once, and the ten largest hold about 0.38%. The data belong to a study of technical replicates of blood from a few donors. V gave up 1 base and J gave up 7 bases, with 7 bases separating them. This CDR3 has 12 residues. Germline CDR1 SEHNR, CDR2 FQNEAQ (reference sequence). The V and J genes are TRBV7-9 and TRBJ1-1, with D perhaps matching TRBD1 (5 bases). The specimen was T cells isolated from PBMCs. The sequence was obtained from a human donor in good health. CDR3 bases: TGTGCCAGCAGCTTAGGGACATTTGAAGCTTTCTTT. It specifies CASSLGTFEAFF.